This T cell receptor beta chain was retrieved from a study of spatial heterogeneity in lung cancer. Time point here: sample taken at primary tumor resection. No cells were sorted before sequencing. The whole RNA sequenced was extracted from tumor, nontumor lung or frozen PBMC. Each CDR3 protein is one row after TCRdb ran MiXCR on the 5' RACE reads. Seen here are roughly 79,000 distinct CDR3 sequences, 10% to 15% observed once, and the top ten hold approximately 4.6%. Trimming took 9 bases from V and 8 from J; bases not matched to a gene: 6. The CDR3 length is 12 residues. The germline gives CDR1 LNHDA, CDR2 SQIVND (reference sequence). This clonotype showed up just a few times.

The source material was PBMCs, sampled at surgery. The clonotype originates from a male donor with early-stage non-small cell lung cancer. J is TRBJ1-4 and V is TRBV19; 7 bases align to TRBD1. The CDR3 is CASRQGNEKLFF. The CDR3 DNA reads TGTGCCAGCAGACAGGGAAACGAAAAACTGTTTTTT.